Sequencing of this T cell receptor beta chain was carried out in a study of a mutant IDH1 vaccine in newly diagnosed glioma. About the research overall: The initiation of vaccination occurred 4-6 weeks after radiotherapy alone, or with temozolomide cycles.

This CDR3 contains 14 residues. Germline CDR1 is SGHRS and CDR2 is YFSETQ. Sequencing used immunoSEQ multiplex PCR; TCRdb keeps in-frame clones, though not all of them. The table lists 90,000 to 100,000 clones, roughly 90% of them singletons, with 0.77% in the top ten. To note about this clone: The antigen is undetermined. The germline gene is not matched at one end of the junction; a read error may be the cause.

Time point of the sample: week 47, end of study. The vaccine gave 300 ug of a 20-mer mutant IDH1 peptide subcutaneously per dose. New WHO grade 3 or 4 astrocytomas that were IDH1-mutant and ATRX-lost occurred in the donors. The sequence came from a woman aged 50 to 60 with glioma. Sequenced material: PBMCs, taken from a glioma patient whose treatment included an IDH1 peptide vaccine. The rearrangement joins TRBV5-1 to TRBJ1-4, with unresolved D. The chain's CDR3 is CASSFQGTNEKLFF. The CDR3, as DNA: TGTGCCAGCAGCTTTCAAGGAACTAATGAAAAACTGTTTTTT. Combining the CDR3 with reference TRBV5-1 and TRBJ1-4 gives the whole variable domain KAGVTQTPRYLIKTRGQQVTLSCSPISGHRSVSWYQQTPGQGLQFLFEYFSETQRNKGNFPGRFSGRQFSNSRSEMNVSTLELGDSALYLCASSFQGTNEKLFFGSGTQLSVL.